The sequence of this T cell receptor beta chain was determined in a study of blood T cells in healthy people across ages. Overall study context: T cells yielded about one barcoded beta molecule per two cells through template switching.

A J-beta primer mix and a sample-barcoded 5' primer were used in a second PCR of about 7 to 12 cycles. TCRdb reprocessed the 5' RACE reads with MiXCR, giving one entry per CDR3 protein. The sample carries about 780,000 distinct CDR3 sequences, approximately 59% recorded once. Trimming cost V 3 bases and J 1 base; bases outside gene matches: 9. The CDR3 contains 19 residues. In germline, CDR1 is LGHNA, CDR2 YSLEER. This sequence was found in a man aged 25 to 40 in good health. V and J are TRBV4-3 and TRBJ2-1, with 13 positions matching TRBD2. Sequencing was carried out using blood. Written as DNA, the CDR3 is TGCGCCAGCAGCCACTTACTAGCGGGGGGGCCCGTATCCTACAATGAGCAGTTCTTC. Translated: CASSHLLAGGPVSYNEQFF.